The 25 T cell receptor beta chains below all came from one sample that was sequenced in a study of blood T cell repertoires in COVID-19. Assay: immunoSEQ multiplex PCR; the TCRdb copy retains only in-frame clones and omits some. There are some 170,000 clones in the sample; roughly 84% occur only once, and 1% to 1.5% lies in the top ten. The sample consisted of PBMCs or T cells enriched from blood (not recorded which). These receptors originate from a human donor with acute COVID-19. The donor label of this sample is uncertain.

This sequence joins TRBV5-8 and TRBJ1-2; no clear D. CDR3 length equals 15 residues. Deletions cut 1 base from V and 4 bases from J, with 14 bases between. In germline, CDR1 is SGHTS, CDR2 YDEGEE. The CDR3 nucleotides are TGTGCCAGCAGCTTGTTTGTCCGGGGAACCTATGGCTACACCTTC. Its protein product is CASSLFVRGTYGYTF.

V is TRBV7-2 and J is TRBJ1-6, with D perhaps TRBD1 (5 bases). The CDR3 is 15 residues long. The germline V gene encodes CDR1 SGHTA and CDR2 FQGNSA. Trimming took off 3 bases at V and 5 bases at J, with 11 bases between the two ends. The DNA of the CDR3 is TGTGCCAGCAGCTTTTCAACAGGCAATAATTCACCCCTCCACTTT. Protein sequence: CASSFSTGNNSPLHF.

This clone showed up just once. The chain joins TRBV4-1 to TRBJ1-5, with a tentative D call TRBD1 (5 bases). Per the germline V gene, CDR1 is MGHRA and CDR2 is YSYEKL. The CDR3 consists of 18 residues. V was cut by 3 bases and J by 0 bases, with 18 bases left in between. The CDR3 loop is CASSQGPIRTDSNQPQHF. The CDR3, as DNA: TGCGCCAGCAGCCAGGGGCCCATTAGGACGGATAGCAATCAGCCCCAGCATTTT.

The CDR3 region is CASSLNRGEKLFF. CDR3 nucleotide sequence: TGTGCCAGTAGTCTTAACAGGGGCGAAAAACTGTTTTTT. The chain employs TRBV19 and TRBJ1-4; the match to TRBD1 covers 7 bases. From germline, CDR1 is LNHDA and CDR2 SQIVND (reference sequence). The CDR3 is 13 amino acids. Germline trimming cut 5 bases from V and 8 bases from J; bases unmatched to any gene: 5.

The rearrangement uses TRBV11-2 and TRBJ2-7; possible D gene TRBD1, 6 bases. There are 16 residues in the CDR3. The germline V gene encodes CDR1 SGHAT and CDR2 FQNNGV. V lost 3 bases, J lost 3 bases, and 18 bases lay in between. CDR3 region: CASSFSVQGKNYEQYF. In nucleotides, the CDR3 is TGTGCCAGCAGCTTTAGCGTACAGGGCAAGAACTACGAGCAGTACTTC.

The V call is TRBV10-3, the J call TRBJ2-1; 12 positions agree with TRBD2. This CDR3 has 16 residues. V trimming: 3 bases; J trimming: 5 bases; junction bases outside the gene matches: 5. Germline loops: CDR1 ENHRY, CDR2 SYGVKD. The CDR3, as DNA: TGTGCCATCAGTGACCCTAGCGGGGGGGGAGACAATGAGCAGTTCTTC. This encodes CAISDPSGGGDNEQFF.

The chain carries TRBV9 and TRBJ1-1, with D perhaps TRBD1 (5 bases). The germline V gene has CDR1 SGDLS and CDR2 YYNGEE. The CDR3 has 14 residues. Trimming removed 0 bases at V and 1 base at J, with 7 bases between. CDR3 residues: CASSVGQTNTEAFF. CDR3 DNA: TGTGCCAGCAGCGTAGGACAGACGAACACTGAAGCTTTCTTT.

The chain carries TRBV19 and TRBJ2-2; possible D gene TRBD1, 5 bases. Trimming removed 5 bases at V and 7 bases at J, with 17 bases between. This CDR3 is built from 15 residues. Germline V gives CDR1 LNHDA, CDR2 SQIVND (reference sequence). The CDR3 sequence is CASSQAGISGGELFF. CDR3 in DNA: TGTGCCAGTAGTCAGGCAGGGATAAGTGGCGGGGAGCTGTTTTTT.

This chain connects TRBV27 to TRBJ1-2; TRBD1 agrees at 7 bases. CDR1 and CDR2 (germline): MNHEY, SMNVEV (reference sequence). The J segment lost 4 bases and the V segment lost 7 bases, leaving 6 bases of the junction unmatched. The CDR3 consists of 13 residues. This chain's CDR3 is CASKLRDSYGYTF. CDR3 nucleotide sequence: TGTGCCAGCAAGCTCCGGGACAGCTATGGCTACACCTTC.

The chain carries TRBV12-5 and TRBJ2-1; 8 bases match TRBD1. After removal of 1 base from V and 4 bases from J, the junction contained 9 bases not matched to a gene. CDR1 and CDR2 from the germline V gene are LGHNT and FRNRAP. The CDR3 is 17 residues long. CDR3 protein: CASGLALRQGIYNEQFF. The CDR3 DNA reads as TGTGCTAGTGGTTTGGCGCTCAGACAGGGGATATACAATGAGCAGTTCTTC.

In its sample, this clone was seen once. The V and J genes are TRBV5-4 and TRBJ2-3; 7 nucleotides agree with TRBD2. The CDR3 has 16 residues. Germline V lookup: CDR1 SGHNT, CDR2 YYREEE (reference sequence). Trimming took 4 bases from V and 0 from J; bases not matched to a gene: 8. CDR3 sequence (DNA): TGTGCCAGCAGCCCGCCTAGCGGATCTAGCACAGATACGCAGTATTTT. Amino acids: CASSPPSGSSTDTQYF.

CDR3 DNA: TGTGCCAGCAGCGGACAGCAAAACATTCAGTACTTC. It codes for CASSGQQNIQYF. This chain links TRBV4-2 with TRBJ2-4, with D possibly TRBD1 on 6 matching bases. Per the germline V gene, CDR1 is LGHNA and CDR2 is YNFKEQ. The germline V and J ends were trimmed by 5 bases and 5 bases, with 7 bases remaining between them. The CDR3 contains 12 residues.

This sequence joins TRBV29-1 and TRBJ1-1; 10 nucleotides match TRBD1. The V segment lost 1 base and the J segment 2 bases; nucleotides outside the gene matches: 13. Germline lookup yields CDR1 SQVTM and CDR2 ANQGSEA. The CDR3 extends over 18 amino acids. The CDR3 sequence: CSVEGQGAISRFNTEAFF. CDR3 bases: TGCAGCGTTGAAGGACAGGGGGCTATATCGAGGTTTAACACTGAAGCTTTCTTT.

The chain combines TRBV7-9 with TRBJ2-1, with D perhaps matching TRBD1 (5 bases). Looked up from germline, CDR1 is SEHNR and CDR2 is FQNEAQ (reference sequence). This CDR3 contains 18 residues. V was shortened by 4 bases and J by 3 bases, with 22 bases between the two germline ends. CDR3 sequence (DNA): TGTGCCAGCAGCTCTCAGAGCCAGTCAGGCGGACACTACAATGAGCAGTTCTTC. Residues: CASSSQSQSGGHYNEQFF. Filled out from reference TRBV7-9 and TRBJ2-1, the complete variable domain reads DTGVSQNPRHKITKRGQNVTFRCDPISEHNRLYWYRQTLGQGPEFLTYFQNEAQLEKSRLLSDRFSAERPKGSFSTLEIQRTEQGDSAMYLCASSSQSQSGGHYNEQFFGPGTRLTVL.

V gene TRBV19 combines with J gene TRBJ1-3; perhaps TRBD1 as D (5 bases). V was pared by 6 bases and J by 6 bases, with 15 bases between. This CDR3 contains 14 residues. CDR1 is LNHDA, CDR2 SQIVND, per germline (reference sequence). The DNA of the CDR3 is TGTGCCAGTAGCGCAGGGAAGGCGGAAAACACCATATATTTT. Protein product: CASSAGKAENTIYF.

This chain connects TRBV5-1 to TRBJ2-7, with D perhaps TRBD2 (6 bases). The CDR3 runs to 13 residues. Trimming stripped 7 bases from V and 3 bases from J, with 14 bases between. Germline CDR1 and CDR2: SGHRS and YFSETQ. This CDR3 reads CASRRTGDYEQYF. DNA for the CDR3: TGCGCCAGCCGCCGGACGGGGGACTACGAGCAGTACTTC.

The CDR3 reads CASSLGGSGQVNNEQFF. DNA of the CDR3: TGCGCCAGCAGCTTGGGTGGTTCGGGACAGGTTAACAATGAGCAGTTCTTC. J is TRBJ2-1 and V is TRBV5-1; TRBD1 agrees at 8 bases. Germline CDR1 reads SGHRS; CDR2 reads YFSETQ. Trimming at V came to 0 bases and at J to 5 bases, leaving 10 bases not matched to a gene. The CDR3 has 17 amino acids.

The rearrangement joins TRBV28 to TRBJ2-5, with TRBD1 matching over 7 bases. The J segment lost 4 bases and the V segment lost 3 bases, leaving 14 bases of the junction unmatched. There are 17 residues in the CDR3. CDR1 and CDR2 (germline): MDHEN, SYDVKM. As DNA, the CDR3 is TGTGCCAGCAGTTTCACAAAACAGGGGAAGTTAGGAGAGACCCAGTACTTC. Protein product: CASSFTKQGKLGETQYF.

As DNA, the CDR3 is TGTGCCAGCAGTTTAGGAGCTAGCGGTCTGACGCAGGATACGCAGTATTTT. Its protein product is CASSLGASGLTQDTQYF. The chain joins TRBV28 to TRBJ2-3, with 7 bases aligning to TRBD2. This CDR3 contains 17 residues. CDR1 MDHEN and CDR2 SYDVKM come from the germline V gene. Trimming removed 2 bases from V and 6 bases from J; junction bases left unmatched: 14.

The chain couples TRBV24-1 to TRBJ2-4; TRBD1 is a possible D gene (5 bases). The germline V gene has CDR1 KGHDR and CDR2 SFDVKD. The germline V and J ends were trimmed by 3 bases and 5 bases, with 13 bases remaining between them. The CDR3 contains 15 residues. The CDR3 spells CATSDADSPQNIQYF. The CDR3 nucleotides are TGTGCCACCAGTGATGCTGACAGTCCCCAAAACATTCAGTACTTC.

The chain joins TRBV9 to TRBJ1-3, with D unclear. V gave up 3 bases and J gave up 4 bases, with 14 bases separating them. The CDR3 consists of 15 residues. CDR1 and CDR2 (germline): SGDLS, YYNGEE. CDR3 protein: CASSEGRTKGNTIYF. CDR3 in DNA: TGTGCCAGCAGCGAAGGACGGACTAAAGGAAACACCATATATTTT.

The rearrangement links TRBV9 to TRBJ1-1; D is unresolved. V lost 3 bases, J lost 6 bases, and 18 bases lay in between. CDR1 is SGDLS, CDR2 YYNGEE, per germline. The CDR3 spans 15 residues. The CDR3 sequence: CASSAEPGANPEAFF. In nucleotides, the CDR3 is TGTGCCAGCAGCGCCGAACCGGGAGCAAACCCTGAAGCTTTCTTT.

J is TRBJ2-2 and V is TRBV28, with D perhaps TRBD2 (6 bases). Trimming left V 7 bases short and J 4 bases short, with 16 bases between. This CDR3 spans 15 amino acids. The V gene's germline CDR1 is MDHEN and CDR2 SYDVKM. CDR3 bases: TGTGCCAGCATGGTCCCTCGGGGGTCCACCGGGGAGCTGTTTTTT. Translating gives CASMVPRGSTGELFF.

The chain carries TRBV19 and TRBJ2-5, with 12 nucleotides matching TRBD1. V lost 6 bases to trimming and J lost 10 bases; unmatched junction nucleotides: 6. This CDR3 spans 13 amino acids. CDR1 and CDR2 (germline): LNHDA, SQIVND (reference sequence). For the CDR3, the DNA is TGTGCCAGTAGCCTGGGACAGGGGGCTGTCCAGTACTTC. This codes for CASSLGQGAVQYF.

The chain joins TRBV5-1 to TRBJ2-1, with 9 bases matching TRBD1. Germline values: CDR1 SGHRS, CDR2 YFSETQ. The CDR3 loop spans 16 amino acids. Losses at the gene ends were 0 bases for V and 7 bases for J; bases not matched to a gene: 8. CDR3 in DNA: TGCGCCAGCAGCTTGGACGCCACAGGGGGCTGGAATGAGCAGTTCTTC. It encodes CASSLDATGGWNEQFF. Full variable domain (outside the CDR3, taken from reference TRBV5-1 and TRBJ2-1): KAGVTQTPRYLIKTRGQQVTLSCSPISGHRSVSWYQQTPGQGLQFLFEYFSETQRNKGNFPGRFSGRQFSNSRSEMNVSTLELGDSALYLCASSLDATGGWNEQFFGPGTRLTVL.